Shown below are 8 T cell receptor beta chains from a single sample sequenced in a study of T-cell reconstitution after alpha-beta-depleted transplantation in children. The authors prepared the TCRbeta library with unique molecular identifiers. TCRdb re-called the PCR reads through MiXCR, storing one row per CDR3 protein. The sample holds hundreds of thousands of distinct CDR3 sequences, 16% seen once. The source was PBMCs, mostly from graft donor cells, collected 360 days after TCRalphabeta/CD19-depleted stem cell transplant. Receptor source: a male patient between 10 and 17 years old who had a stem cell transplant for acute lymphoblastic leukemia, so the T cells may come from the graft donor.

This clonotype was detected ten times or more. The V call is TRBV20-1, the J call TRBJ2-4; D is possibly TRBD1 or TRBD2 (6 bases each). V was shortened by 4 bases and J by 3 bases, with 16 bases between the two germline ends. The V gene's germline CDR1 is DFQATT and CDR2 SNEGSKA (reference sequence). There are 15 residues in the CDR3. For the CDR3, the DNA is TGCAGTGCTACCGACAGGAGGGAAGTCAAAAACATTCAGTACTTC. Translated: CSATDRREVKNIQYF.

This clonotype has a single count. This rearrangement joins TRBV12-3 or TRBV12-4 to TRBJ2-3; weak D call: TRBD1 (6 bases). The germline V and J ends were trimmed by 9 bases and 2 bases, with 18 bases remaining between them. CDR3 size: 15 residues. For the CDR3, the DNA is TGTGCCAGTACTAGGCAGGGGATATCCACAGATACGCAGTATTTT. Its protein is CASTRQGISTDTQYF.

This clonotype showed up many times. The chain joins TRBV6-1 to TRBJ2-1; 11 bases map to TRBD2. The V gene's germline CDR1 is MNHNS and CDR2 SASEGT. This CDR3 comprises 16 residues. The J segment lost 4 bases and the V segment lost 6 bases, leaving 8 bases of the junction unmatched. In DNA, the CDR3 is TGTGCCAGCAGATCCCAGGGGACTAGCGGATACAATGAGCAGTTCTTC. Its protein product is CASRSQGTSGYNEQFF.

The chain employs TRBV7-6 and TRBJ2-1; D is possibly TRBD1 or TRBD2 (5 bases each). CDR1 SGHVS and CDR2 FNYEAQ come from the germline V gene. This CDR3 comprises 12 residues. The DNA of the CDR3 is TGTGCAGTCCGGGACGCCTTCCATGAGCAGTTCTTC. Translated, it gives CAVRDAFHEQFF. Combining the CDR3 with reference TRBV7-6 and TRBJ2-1 gives the whole variable domain GAGVSQSPRYKVTKRGQDVALRCDPISGHVSLYWYRQALGQGPEFLTYFNYEAQQDKSGLPNDRFSAERPEGSISTLTIQRTEQRDSAMYRCAVRDAFHEQFFGPGTRLTVL.

V usage is TRBV4-1 and J usage is TRBJ2-5; tentative D call: TRBD2 (5 bases). The CDR3 is made up of 14 amino acids. Germline V gene lookup returns CDR1 MGHRA and CDR2 YSYEKL. V dropped 3 bases and J dropped 8 bases, with 16 bases sitting between them. The CDR3 DNA reads as TGCGCCAGCAGCCAGGGCCATCGTGGAGGAACCCAGTACTTC. Translated, it gives CASSQGHRGGTQYF.

This clonotype has more than one count but fewer than ten. V gene TRBV7-8 combines with J gene TRBJ2-7; 7 nucleotides match TRBD2. The V segment lost 3 bases and the J segment 0 bases; nucleotides outside the gene matches: 5. The CDR3 runs 15 residues. Looked up from germline, CDR1 is SGHVS and CDR2 is FQNEAQ. CDR3 residues: CASSFEASGSYEQYF. The CDR3 DNA reads TGTGCCAGCAGCTTTGAGGCTAGCGGCTCCTACGAGCAGTACTTC.

The J gene is TRBJ2-7, the V gene TRBV5-1; 10 nucleotides align to TRBD1. The germline V gene encodes CDR1 SGHRS and CDR2 YFSETQ. This CDR3 has 15 residues. The junction had 7 bases not matched to a gene; V was cut back by 4 bases and J by 3 bases. CDR3: CASSADRGRGYEQYF. In DNA form, the CDR3 reads TGCGCCAGCAGCGCAGACAGGGGGCGCGGCTACGAGCAGTACTTC.

This clonotype was counted a few times. The CDR3 nucleotides are TGTGCCAGCAGTCCACCACTAGCGAGGTACTCCTACGAGCAGTACTTC. It codes for CASSPPLARYSYEQYF. The V gene is TRBV25-1, the J gene TRBJ2-7; 7 nucleotides align to TRBD2. This CDR3 contains 16 residues. With 5 bases clipped from V and 0 bases from J, the junction kept 10 bases outside the gene matches. CDR1 is MGHDK, CDR2 SYGVNS, per germline.